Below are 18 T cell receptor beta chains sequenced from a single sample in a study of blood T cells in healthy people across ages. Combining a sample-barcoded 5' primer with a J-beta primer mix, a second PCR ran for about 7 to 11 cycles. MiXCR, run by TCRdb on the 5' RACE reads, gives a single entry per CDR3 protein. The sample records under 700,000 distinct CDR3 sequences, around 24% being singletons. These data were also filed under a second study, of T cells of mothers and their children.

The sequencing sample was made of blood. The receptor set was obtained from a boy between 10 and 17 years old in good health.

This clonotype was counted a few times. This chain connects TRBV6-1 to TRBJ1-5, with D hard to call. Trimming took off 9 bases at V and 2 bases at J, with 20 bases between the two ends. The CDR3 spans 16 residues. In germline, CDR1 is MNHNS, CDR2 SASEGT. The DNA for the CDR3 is TGTGCCAGTAGAGAGAGACCCCAGAGCGGCAATCAGCCCCAGCATTTT. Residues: CASRERPQSGNQPQHF.

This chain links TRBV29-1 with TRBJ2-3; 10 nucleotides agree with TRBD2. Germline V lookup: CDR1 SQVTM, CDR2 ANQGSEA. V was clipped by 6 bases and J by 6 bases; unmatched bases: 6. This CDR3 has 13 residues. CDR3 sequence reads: CSVTSGWRDTQYF. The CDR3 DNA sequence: TGCAGCGTGACTAGCGGGTGGAGGGATACGCAGTATTTT.

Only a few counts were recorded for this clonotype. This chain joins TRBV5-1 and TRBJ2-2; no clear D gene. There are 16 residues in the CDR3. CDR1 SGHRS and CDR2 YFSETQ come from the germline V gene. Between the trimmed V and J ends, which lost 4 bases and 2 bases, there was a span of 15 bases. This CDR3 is CASSPAFGGNTGELFF. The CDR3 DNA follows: TGCGCCAGCAGCCCGGCTTTTGGCGGTAACACCGGGGAGCTGTTTTTT.

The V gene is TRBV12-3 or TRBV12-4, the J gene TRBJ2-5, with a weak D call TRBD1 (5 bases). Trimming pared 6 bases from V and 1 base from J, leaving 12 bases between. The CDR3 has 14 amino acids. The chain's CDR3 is CASRTSGIQETQYF. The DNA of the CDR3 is TGTGCCAGCAGAACCTCAGGGATCCAAGAGACCCAGTACTTC.

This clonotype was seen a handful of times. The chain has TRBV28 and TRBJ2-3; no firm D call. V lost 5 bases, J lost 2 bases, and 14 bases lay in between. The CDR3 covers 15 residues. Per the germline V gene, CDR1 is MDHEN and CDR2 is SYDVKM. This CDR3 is CASSPISVYTDTQYF. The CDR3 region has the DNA TGTGCCAGCAGTCCCATCAGCGTCTACACAGATACGCAGTATTTT.

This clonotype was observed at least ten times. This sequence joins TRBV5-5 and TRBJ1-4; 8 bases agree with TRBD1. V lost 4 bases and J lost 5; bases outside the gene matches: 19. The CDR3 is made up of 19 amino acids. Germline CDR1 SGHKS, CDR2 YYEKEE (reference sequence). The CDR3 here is CASSPAGGVLNRLNEKLFF. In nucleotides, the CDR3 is TGTGCCAGCAGCCCCGCAGGGGGCGTCCTTAACCGCCTAAATGAAAAACTGTTTTTT.

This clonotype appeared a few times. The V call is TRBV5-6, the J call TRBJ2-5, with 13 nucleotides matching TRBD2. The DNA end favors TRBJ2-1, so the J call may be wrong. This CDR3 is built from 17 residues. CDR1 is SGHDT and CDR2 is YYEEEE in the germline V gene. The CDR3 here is CASSPGPGLAGDDEQFF. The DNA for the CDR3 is TGTGCCAGCAGCCCCGGTCCCGGACTAGCGGGAGACGATGAGCAGTTCTTC.

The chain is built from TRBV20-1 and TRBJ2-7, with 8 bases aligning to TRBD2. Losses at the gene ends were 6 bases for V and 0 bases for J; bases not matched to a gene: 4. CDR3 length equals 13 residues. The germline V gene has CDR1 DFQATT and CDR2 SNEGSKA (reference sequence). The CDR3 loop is CSAGRGDSYEQYF. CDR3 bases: TGCAGTGCCGGGCGGGGGGACTCCTACGAGCAGTACTTC.

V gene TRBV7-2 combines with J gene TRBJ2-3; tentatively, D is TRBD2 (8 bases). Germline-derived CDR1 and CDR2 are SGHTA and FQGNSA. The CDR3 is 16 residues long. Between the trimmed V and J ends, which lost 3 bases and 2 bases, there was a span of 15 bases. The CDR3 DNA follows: TGTGCCAGCAGCTTCGGGAGGGGGCGCCCCACAGATACGCAGTATTTT. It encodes CASSFGRGRPTDTQYF.

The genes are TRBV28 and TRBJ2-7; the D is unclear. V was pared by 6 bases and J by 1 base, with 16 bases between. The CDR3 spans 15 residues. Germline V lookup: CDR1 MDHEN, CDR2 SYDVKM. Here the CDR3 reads CASSPGRTNSYEQYF. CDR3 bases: TGTGCCAGCAGCCCCGGGCGAACAAATTCCTACGAGCAGTACTTC.

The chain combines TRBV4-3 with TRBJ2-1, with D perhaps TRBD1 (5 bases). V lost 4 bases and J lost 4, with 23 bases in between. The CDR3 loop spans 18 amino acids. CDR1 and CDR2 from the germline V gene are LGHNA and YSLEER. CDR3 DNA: TGCGCCAGCAGCCGCTATTACCAGGGCACGTCGGAATACAATGAGCAGTTCTTC. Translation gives CASSRYYQGTSEYNEQFF.

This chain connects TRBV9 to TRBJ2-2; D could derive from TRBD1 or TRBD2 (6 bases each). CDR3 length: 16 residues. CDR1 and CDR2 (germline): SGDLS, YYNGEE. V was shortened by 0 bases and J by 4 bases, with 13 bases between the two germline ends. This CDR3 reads CASSVDGGRITGELFF. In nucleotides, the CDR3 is TGTGCCAGCAGCGTAGATGGGGGGCGTATCACCGGGGAGCTGTTTTTT.

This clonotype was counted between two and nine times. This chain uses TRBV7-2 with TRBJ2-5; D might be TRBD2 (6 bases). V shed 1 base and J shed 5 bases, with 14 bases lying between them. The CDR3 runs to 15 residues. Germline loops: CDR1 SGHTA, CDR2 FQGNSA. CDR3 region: CASSLGRTTKETQYF. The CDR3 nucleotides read TGTGCCAGCAGCTTAGGGAGGACTACGAAGGAGACCCAGTACTTC.

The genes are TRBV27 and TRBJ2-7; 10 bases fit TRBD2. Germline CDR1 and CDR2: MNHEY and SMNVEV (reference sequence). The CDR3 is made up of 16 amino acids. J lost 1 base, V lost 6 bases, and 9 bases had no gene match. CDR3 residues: CASSSVRTSGSYEQYF. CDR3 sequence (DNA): TGTGCCAGCAGCTCTGTAAGGACTAGCGGTTCCTACGAGCAGTACTTC.

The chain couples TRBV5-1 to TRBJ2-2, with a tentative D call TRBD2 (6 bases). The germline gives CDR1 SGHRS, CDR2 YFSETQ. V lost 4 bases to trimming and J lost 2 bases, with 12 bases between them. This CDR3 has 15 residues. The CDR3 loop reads CASSPGTRNTGELFF. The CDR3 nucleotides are TGCGCCAGCAGCCCCGGGACTCGAAACACCGGGGAGCTGTTTTTT.

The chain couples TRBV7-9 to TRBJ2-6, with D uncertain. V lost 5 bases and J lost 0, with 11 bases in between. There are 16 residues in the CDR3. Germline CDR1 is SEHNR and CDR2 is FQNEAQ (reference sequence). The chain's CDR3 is CASSLDTNSGANVLTF. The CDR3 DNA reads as TGTGCCAGCAGCCTAGATACCAACTCTGGGGCCAACGTCCTGACTTTC.

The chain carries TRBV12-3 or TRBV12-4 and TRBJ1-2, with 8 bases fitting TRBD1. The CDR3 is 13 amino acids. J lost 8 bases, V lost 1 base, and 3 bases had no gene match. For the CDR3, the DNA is TGTGCCAGCAGTTTAGGCAGGGGGCGCGGCTACACCTTC. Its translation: CASSLGRGRGYTF.

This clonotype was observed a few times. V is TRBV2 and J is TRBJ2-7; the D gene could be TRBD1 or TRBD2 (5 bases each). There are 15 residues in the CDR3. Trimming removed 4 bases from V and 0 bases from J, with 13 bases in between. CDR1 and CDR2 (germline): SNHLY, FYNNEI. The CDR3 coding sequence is TGTGCCAGCAGTGGCTTGGGGGATTCCTCCTACGAGCAGTACTTC. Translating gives CASSGLGDSSYEQYF. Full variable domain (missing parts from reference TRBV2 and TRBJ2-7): EPEVTQTPSHQVTQMGQEVILRCVPISNHLYFYWYRQILGQKVEFLVSFYNNEISEKSEIFDDQFSVERPDGSNFTLKIRSTKLEDSAMYFCASSGLGDSSYEQYFGPGTRLTVT.